This TCR beta chain stems from a study of blood T cell repertoires in COVID-19. Background on the study: Specimens from acute and convalescent COVID-19 originated in the United States, Italy and Spain. PBMCs, B-cell-depleted T cells, or T cells provided the cDNA or gDNA that made up the material.

The authors' processing: From reference gene primer amplification, estimates of nucleated cell counts were derived. Assay used: immunoSEQ multiplex PCR; TCRdb lists only in-frame clones, some missing. Clone size and the V and J calls come from that table; the DNA yielded D and trimming. The sample contains hundreds of thousands of clones, roughly 90% of which appear only once. The clonotype comes from a woman aged 25 to 45 with active or convalescent COVID-19. Sequencing was performed on peripheral blood.

The CDR3 DNA reads as TGTGCCAGCAGTGAAGCCCGAGGAAGCACAGATACGCAGTATTTT. Residues: CASSEARGSTDTQYF. This chain uses TRBV6-1 with TRBJ2-3; D gene ambiguous. There are 15 residues in the CDR3. The V end was cut by 0 bases, the J end by 0 bases, with 7 bases between. Germline V gives CDR1 MNHNS, CDR2 SASEGT.